This record looks at one TCR beta chain sequence and its context. Its antigen is not yet known. Base quality data are lacking; no much larger clone is found one base away. In the prospective study, participants were roughly 18 to 90 years old, resided in approximately 22 geographic areas of the United States, and were enrolled through a virtual design. Cohort assignment in the prospective study relied on participant-reported clinical history from a screening survey and a study questionnaire. Recovered participants in ImmuneRACE Cohort 3 were defined as having two consecutive negative NP/OP PCR tests, clearance from a healthcare professional, or resolution of symptoms. In the prospective study, whole blood, serum and a nasopharyngeal or oropharyngeal swab were collected from each participant by mobile phlebotomists. Additional blood draws and questionnaires over an approximately two-month period could optionally be provided by prospective study participants. Before DNA extraction, blood samples from the prospective study were shipped at room temperature or frozen.

This sample was taken from a study of blood T cell repertoires in COVID-19 (dated by TCRdb to about 2020). Notes on the research overall: Samples from collaborators originated in the United States, Italy and Spain and spanned both the acute and convalescent phases of COVID-19. The prospective study material was composed of cDNA or gDNA derived from T cells, B-cell-depleted T cells, or PBMCs. The dataset comprised deeply sampled blood TCRbeta repertoires from subjects exposed to, actively infected with, or recovered from COVID-19. A freely available public database, intended as a resource for researchers studying the immune response to SARS-CoV-2, is where the repertoires were released. The samples were drawn from the first 160 participants of the ongoing ImmuneRACE study and from 1,200 or so subjects provided by 6 global collaborators. A de-identified subject ID, COVID-19 status, age in years and sex were almost always included in the sample metadata. Where available, HLA class I and class II types were obtained from metadata supplied by the sample provider rather than from assay-based typing. Broad study findings and their caveats: Clinical and demographic metadata were provided uncurated, with the amount varying by source and participant.

TCRbeta CDR3 regions were amplified from genomic DNA using the immunoSEQ Assay, a bias-controlled multiplex PCR. The original methods were these. The number of nucleated cells in each sample was estimated from the amplification of reference gene primers within the assay. Sequence reads were collapsed and filtered to measure the absolute abundance of every unique TCRbeta CDR3 rearrangement. Productive Simpson clonality was computed per sample as the square root of Simpson's diversity index over productive rearrangements. The table comes from immuneACCESS by way of TCRdb, which keeps in-frame sequences with V and J called. Part of the clones is missing from these tables; in studies checked, under half for an unresolved V gene and the rest for unknown reasons. Clone size and V and J calls were adopted from that table, with D and trimming inferred from the DNA. The sample records about 300,000 clones, about 85% of which are singletons. Jointly, the top ten make up under 6% of the sample.

This sequence was found in a woman aged 25 to 45 who had recovered from COVID-19. Sequencing was done on a sample of PBMCs or T cells enriched from blood (not recorded which).

The nucleotide sequence reads TGCAGCGTTGTGGGGGACAGGGGGGCTGAGGAAAAACTGTTTTTT. This encodes CSVVGDRGAEEKLFF. Here the chain combines TRBV29-1 and TRBJ1-4, with 11 middle bases fitting TRBD1. Compared with germline, V lacks 4 bases and J lacks 8 bases; bases without a gene match: 9. CDR1 and CDR2 (SQVTM, ANQGSEA) derive from the germline V gene. The CDR3 spans 15 residues, from the cysteine through the phenylalanine. The retained sequence is limited to the CDR3, 45 bases, with the frame set at the first base.